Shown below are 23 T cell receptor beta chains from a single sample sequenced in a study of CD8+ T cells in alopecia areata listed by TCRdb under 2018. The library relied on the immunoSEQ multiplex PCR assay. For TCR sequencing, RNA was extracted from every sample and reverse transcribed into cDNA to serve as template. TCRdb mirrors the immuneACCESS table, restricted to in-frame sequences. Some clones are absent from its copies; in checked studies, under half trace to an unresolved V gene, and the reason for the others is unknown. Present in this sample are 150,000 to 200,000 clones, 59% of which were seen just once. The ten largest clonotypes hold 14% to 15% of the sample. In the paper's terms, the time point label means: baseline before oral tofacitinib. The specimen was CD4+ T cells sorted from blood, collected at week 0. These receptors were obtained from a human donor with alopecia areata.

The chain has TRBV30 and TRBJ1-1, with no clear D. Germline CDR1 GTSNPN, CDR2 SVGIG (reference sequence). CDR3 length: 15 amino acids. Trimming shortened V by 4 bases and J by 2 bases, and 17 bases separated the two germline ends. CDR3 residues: CAWIPSLIRNTEAFF. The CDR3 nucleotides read TGTGCCTGGATCCCGTCACTTATACGAAACACTGAAGCTTTCTTT.

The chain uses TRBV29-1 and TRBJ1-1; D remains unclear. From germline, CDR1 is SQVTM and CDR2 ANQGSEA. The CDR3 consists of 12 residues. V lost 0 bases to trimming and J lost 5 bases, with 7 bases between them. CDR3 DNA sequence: TGCAGCGTTGAAGATCTCGGGACTGAAGCTTTCTTT. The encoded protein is CSVEDLGTEAFF.

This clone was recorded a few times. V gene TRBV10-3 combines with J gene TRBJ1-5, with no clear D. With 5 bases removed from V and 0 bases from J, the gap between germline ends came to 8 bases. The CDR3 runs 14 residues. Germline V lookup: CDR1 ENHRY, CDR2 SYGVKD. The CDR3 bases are TGTGCCATCAGTCGCGAGACTAGCAATCAGCCCCAGCATTTT. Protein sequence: CAISRETSNQPQHF.

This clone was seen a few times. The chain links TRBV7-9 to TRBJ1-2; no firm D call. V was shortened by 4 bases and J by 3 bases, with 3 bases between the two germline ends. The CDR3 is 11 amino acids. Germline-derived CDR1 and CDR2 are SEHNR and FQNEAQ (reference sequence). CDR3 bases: TGTGCCAGCAGCTCATACTATGGCTACACCTTC. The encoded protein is CASSSYYGYTF.

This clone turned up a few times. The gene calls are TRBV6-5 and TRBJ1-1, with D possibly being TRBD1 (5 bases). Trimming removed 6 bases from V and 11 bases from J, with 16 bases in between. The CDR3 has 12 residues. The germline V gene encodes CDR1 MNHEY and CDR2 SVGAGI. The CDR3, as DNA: TGTGCCAGCAGGAAATCCGGGGGGGAGGCTTTCTTT. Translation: CASRKSGGEAFF.

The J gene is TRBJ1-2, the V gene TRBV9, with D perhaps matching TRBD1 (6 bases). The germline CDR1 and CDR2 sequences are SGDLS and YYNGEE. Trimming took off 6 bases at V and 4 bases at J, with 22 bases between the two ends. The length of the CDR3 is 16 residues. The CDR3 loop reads CASNNYPGHRSYGYTF. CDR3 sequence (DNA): TGTGCCAGCAACAATTATCCGGGACATCGTAGCTATGGCTACACCTTC.

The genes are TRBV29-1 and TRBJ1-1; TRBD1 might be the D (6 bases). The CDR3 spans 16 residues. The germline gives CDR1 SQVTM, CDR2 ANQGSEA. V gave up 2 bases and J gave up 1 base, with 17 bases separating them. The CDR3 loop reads CSVETPIGGANTEAFF. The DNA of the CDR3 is TGCAGCGTTGAAACCCCAATAGGGGGAGCGAACACTGAAGCTTTCTTT.

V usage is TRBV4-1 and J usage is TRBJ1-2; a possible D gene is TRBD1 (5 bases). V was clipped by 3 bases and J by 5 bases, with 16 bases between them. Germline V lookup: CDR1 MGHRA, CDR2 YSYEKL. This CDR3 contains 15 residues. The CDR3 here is CASSHAGTLRYGYTF. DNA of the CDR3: TGCGCCAGCAGCCATGCGGGGACTCTTCGGTATGGCTACACCTTC.

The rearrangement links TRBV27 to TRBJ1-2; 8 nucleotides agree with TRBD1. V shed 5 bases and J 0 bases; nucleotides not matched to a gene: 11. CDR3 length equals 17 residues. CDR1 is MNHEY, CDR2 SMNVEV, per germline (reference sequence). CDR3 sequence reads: CASSGVPGTGSNYGYTF. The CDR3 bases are TGTGCCAGCAGTGGGGTCCCCGGGACAGGCTCTAACTATGGCTACACCTTC.

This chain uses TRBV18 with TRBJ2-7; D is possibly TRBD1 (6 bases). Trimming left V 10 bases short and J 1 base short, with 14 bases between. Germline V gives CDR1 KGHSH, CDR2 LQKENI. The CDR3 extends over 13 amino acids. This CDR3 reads CATRQVESYEQYF. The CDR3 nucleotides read TGTGCCACCCGACAGGTTGAGTCCTACGAGCAGTACTTC.

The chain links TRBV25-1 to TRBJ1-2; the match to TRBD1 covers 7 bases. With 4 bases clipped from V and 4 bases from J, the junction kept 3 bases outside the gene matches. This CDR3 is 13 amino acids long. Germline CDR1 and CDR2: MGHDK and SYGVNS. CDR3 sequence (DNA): TGTGCCAGCAGTGGGGGACAGTCCTATGGCTACACCTTC. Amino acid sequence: CASSGGQSYGYTF.

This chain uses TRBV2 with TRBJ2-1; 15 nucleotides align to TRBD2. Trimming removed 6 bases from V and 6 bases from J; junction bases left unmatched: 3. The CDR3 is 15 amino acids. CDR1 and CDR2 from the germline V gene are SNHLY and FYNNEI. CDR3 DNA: TGTGCCAGCAGGGGACTAGCGGGGGGTTTCAATGAGCAGTTCTTC. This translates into CASRGLAGGFNEQFF.

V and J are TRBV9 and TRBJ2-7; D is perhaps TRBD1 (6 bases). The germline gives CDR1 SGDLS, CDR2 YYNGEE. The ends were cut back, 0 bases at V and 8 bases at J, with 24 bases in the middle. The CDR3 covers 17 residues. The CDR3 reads CASSVAGQGRGEVKQYF. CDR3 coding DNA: TGTGCCAGCAGCGTAGCAGGTCAAGGCAGGGGTGAGGTAAAGCAGTACTTC.

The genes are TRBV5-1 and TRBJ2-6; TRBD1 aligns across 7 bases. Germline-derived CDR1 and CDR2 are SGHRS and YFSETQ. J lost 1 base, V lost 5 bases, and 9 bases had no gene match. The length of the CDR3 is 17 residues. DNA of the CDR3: TGCGCCAGCAGACCCGGGACAGCTCATTCTGGGGCCAACGTCCTGACTTTC. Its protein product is CASRPGTAHSGANVLTF.

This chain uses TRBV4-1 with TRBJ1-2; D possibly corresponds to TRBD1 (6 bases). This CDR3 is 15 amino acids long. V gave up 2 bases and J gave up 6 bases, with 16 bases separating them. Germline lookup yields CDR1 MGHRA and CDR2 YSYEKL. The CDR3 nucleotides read TGCGCCAGCAGCCAATTGAGGGACATGAAGCATGGCTACACCTTC. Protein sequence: CASSQLRDMKHGYTF.

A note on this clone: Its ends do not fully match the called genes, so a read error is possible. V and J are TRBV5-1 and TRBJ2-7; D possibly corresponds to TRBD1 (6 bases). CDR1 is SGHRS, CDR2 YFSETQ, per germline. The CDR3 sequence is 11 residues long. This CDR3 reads CASSWDGDNPF. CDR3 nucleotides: TGCGCCAGCAGCTGGGATGGGGACAACCCCTTC.

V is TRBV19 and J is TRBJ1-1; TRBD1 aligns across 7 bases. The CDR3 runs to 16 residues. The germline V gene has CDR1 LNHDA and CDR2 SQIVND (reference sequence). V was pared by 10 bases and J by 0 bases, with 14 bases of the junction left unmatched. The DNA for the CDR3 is TGTGCCACCAAGCCCTTTCTCGGACAGGTGAACACTGAAGCTTTCTTT. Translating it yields CATKPFLGQVNTEAFF.

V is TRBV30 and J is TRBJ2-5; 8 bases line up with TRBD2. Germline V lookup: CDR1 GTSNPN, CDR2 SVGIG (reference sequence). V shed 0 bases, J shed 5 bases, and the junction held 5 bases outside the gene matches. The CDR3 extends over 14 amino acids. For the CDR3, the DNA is TGTGCCTGGAGTGTTGCGGGGGGCCGGGAGACCCAGTACTTC. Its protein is CAWSVAGGRETQYF. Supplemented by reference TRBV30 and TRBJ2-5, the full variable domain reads SQTIHQWPATLVQPVGSPLSLECTVEGTSNPNLYWYRQAAGRGLQLLFYSVGIGQISSEVPQNLSASRPQDRQFILSSKKLLLSDSGFYLCAWSVAGGRETQYFGPGTRLLVL.

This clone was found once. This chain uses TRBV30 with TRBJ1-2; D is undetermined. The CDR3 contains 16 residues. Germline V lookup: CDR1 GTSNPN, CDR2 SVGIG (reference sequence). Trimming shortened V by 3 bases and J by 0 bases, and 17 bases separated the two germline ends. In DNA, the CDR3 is TGTGCCTGGAGCCCCTCCTCGGTGTTAGCTAACTATGGCTACACCTTC. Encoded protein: CAWSPSSVLANYGYTF.

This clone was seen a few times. In DNA form, the CDR3 reads TGCGCCAGCAGCCAACAGGGGGCGCTGGGCACAGATACGCAGTATTTT. Translated, it gives CASSQQGALGTDTQYF. This chain links TRBV4-1 with TRBJ2-3, with 8 bases aligning to TRBD1. Germline V gene sequence: CDR1 MGHRA, CDR2 YSYEKL. This CDR3 comprises 16 residues. V gave up 2 bases and J gave up 1 base; unmatched junction bases: 5.

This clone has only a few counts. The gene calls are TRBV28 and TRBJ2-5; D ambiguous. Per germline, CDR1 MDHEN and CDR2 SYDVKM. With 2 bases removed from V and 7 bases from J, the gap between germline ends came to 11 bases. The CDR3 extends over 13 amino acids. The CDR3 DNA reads TGTGCCAGCAGTTTACCCGCTGTGAGGACCCAGTACTTC. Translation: CASSLPAVRTQYF. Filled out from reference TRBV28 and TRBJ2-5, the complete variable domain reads DVKVTQSSRYLVKRTGEKVFLECVQDMDHENMFWYRQDPGLGLRLIYFSYDVKMKEKGDIPEGYSVSREKKERFSLILESASTNQTSMYLCASSLPAVRTQYFGPGTRLLVL.

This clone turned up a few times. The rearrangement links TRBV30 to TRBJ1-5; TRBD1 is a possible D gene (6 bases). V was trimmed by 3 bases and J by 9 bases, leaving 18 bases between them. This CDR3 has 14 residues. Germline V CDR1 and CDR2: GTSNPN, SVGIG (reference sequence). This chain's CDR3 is CAWSLGTHGGPQHF. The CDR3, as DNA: TGTGCCTGGAGCCTCGGGACACATGGCGGGCCCCAGCATTTT.

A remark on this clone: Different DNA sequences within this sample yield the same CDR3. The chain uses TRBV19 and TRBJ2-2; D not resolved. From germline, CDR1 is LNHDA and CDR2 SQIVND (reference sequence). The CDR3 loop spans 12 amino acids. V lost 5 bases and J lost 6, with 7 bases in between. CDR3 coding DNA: TGTGCCAGTAGTCCACCGCCCGGGGAGCTGTTTTTT. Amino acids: CASSPPPGELFF.